The entry below gives a single T cell receptor (beta chain) sequence along with its context. The CDR3 contains 11 residues. Germline V gene data show CDR1 as DFQATT and CDR2 as SNEGSKA (reference sequence). Trimming left V 5 bases short and J 1 base short, with 2 bases between. This sample is part of a study of shared T cell receptors in the human thymus. Here immunoSEQ multiplex PCR was the method, and the copy in TCRdb shows in-frame clones only, minus some. The sample contains roughly 710,000 clones, around 85% of which appear only once. The data were also submitted as part of a second study, on human thymus T cells. That paper adds: Corrective cardiac operations yielded the resected thymus tissue. What appeared biased in thymic and blood repertoires was the usage of V and J genes. Unrelated individuals reportedly shared highly overlapping thymic TCR repertoires.

The V call is TRBV20-1, the J call TRBJ1-4; D remains unclear. The clonotype comes from a girl in the first two years of life with a congenital heart defect. The sequencing input was thymocytes. CDR3 amino acids: CSARTNEKLFF. For the CDR3, the DNA is TGCAGTGCTCGAACTAATGAAAAACTGTTTTTT.